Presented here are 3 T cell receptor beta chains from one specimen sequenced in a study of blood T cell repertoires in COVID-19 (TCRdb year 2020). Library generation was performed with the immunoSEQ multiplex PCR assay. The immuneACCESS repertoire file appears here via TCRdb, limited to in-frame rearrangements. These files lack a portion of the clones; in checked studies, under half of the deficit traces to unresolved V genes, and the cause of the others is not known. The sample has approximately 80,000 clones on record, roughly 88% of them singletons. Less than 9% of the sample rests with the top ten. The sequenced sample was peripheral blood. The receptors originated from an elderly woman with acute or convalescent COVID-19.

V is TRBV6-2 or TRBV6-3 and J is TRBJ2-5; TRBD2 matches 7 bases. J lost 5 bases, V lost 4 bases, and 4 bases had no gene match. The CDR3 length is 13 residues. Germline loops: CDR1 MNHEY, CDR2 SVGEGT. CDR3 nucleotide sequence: TGTGCCAGCAGTTGGACTAGAAGGGAGACCCAGTACTTC. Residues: CASSWTRRETQYF.

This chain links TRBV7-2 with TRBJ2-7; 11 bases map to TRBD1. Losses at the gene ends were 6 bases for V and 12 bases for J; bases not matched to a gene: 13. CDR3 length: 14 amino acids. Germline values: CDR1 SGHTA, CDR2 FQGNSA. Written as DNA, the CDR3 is TGTGCCAGCAGTCTTAGCGGACAGGGGGCGCAGCCGTACTTC. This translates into CASSLSGQGAQPYF.

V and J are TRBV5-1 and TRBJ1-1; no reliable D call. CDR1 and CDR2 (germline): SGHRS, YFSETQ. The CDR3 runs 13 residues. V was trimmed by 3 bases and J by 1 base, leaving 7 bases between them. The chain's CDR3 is CASSYERNTEAFF. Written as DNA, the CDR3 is TGCGCCAGCAGCTACGAGAGGAACACTGAAGCTTTCTTT.